The TCR beta chain under discussion was sequenced for a study of blood T cell repertoires in COVID-19 (dated by TCRdb to the early 2020s). With regard to the full study: Samples covering the acute and convalescent phases of COVID-19 were provided by collaborators in the United States, Italy and Spain. The material from the prospective study consisted of cDNA or gDNA derived from T cells, B-cell-depleted T cells, or PBMCs. The dataset comprised deeply sampled blood TCRbeta repertoires from subjects exposed to, actively infected with, or recovered from COVID-19. The repertoires were released in a freely available public database intended as a resource for research on the immune response to SARS-CoV-2. The samples were drawn from the first 160 participants of the ongoing ImmuneRACE study and from 950 to 1,500 subjects provided by 6 global collaborators. A de-identified subject ID, COVID-19 status, age in years and sex were almost always included in the sample metadata. Where available, HLA class I and class II types were taken from metadata supplied by the sample provider and were not determined by assay-based typing. Paper-wide results and their limitations: How much clinical and demographic metadata was included differed by source and by participant, and the metadata was provided uncurated.

V loses 0 bases at its end and J loses 0 bases; junction bases beyond the gene matches: 2. According to the germline V gene, CDR1 reads SGHRS and CDR2 reads YFSETQ. The CDR3 spans 17 residues, from the cysteine through the phenylalanine. Here the CDR3 DNA is all that survives: 51 bases in frame from base 1. TCRbeta CDR3 regions were amplified from genomic DNA using the immunoSEQ Assay, a bias-controlled multiplex PCR. On the authors' methods: Within the assay, amplification of reference gene primers was used to estimate how many nucleated cells each sample contained. To quantify the absolute abundance of each unique TCRbeta CDR3 rearrangement, sequence reads were collapsed and filtered. Productive Simpson clonality was computed per sample as the square root of Simpson's diversity index over productive rearrangements. TCRdb carries this immuneACCESS record with in-frame sequences only. Its versions omit some clonotypes, under half of them owing to an unresolved V gene in the studies checked, with the rest unexplained. V and J calls and clone size are as listed in that table; D and trimming were resolved from the DNA. This sample has hundreds of thousands of clones in its table, and 70% to 90% of those were observed once. Around 12% of the sample rests with the top ten.

Concerning this clone: The antigen this receptor binds is unknown. No per-base quality is available; no much larger clone lies one base away.

At one collaborating source in Seattle, patients were enrolled during active infection and were followed longitudinally through the course of disease. The collaborating institutions used their own protocols to collect whole blood in K2EDTA tubes. For TCRbeta analysis, collaborators shipped samples in one of three forms: frozen whole blood, isolated PBMCs, or DNA extracted from either of those sample types. The receptor chain draws on TRBV5-1 and TRBJ1-6, with 8 junctional bases fitting TRBD1. This sequence was found in a woman aged 50 to 65 with COVID-19, enrolled during active disease. Input material: peripheral blood. The CDR3 has the sequence CASSLGTGSSYNSPLHF. The nucleotide sequence is TGCGCCAGCAGCTTGGGGACAGGGAGCTCCTATAATTCACCCCTCCACTTT.